The 21 T cell receptor beta chains below come from one sample, sequenced in a study of T cell responses to AZD1222 COVID-19 vaccine. The repertoire was sequenced with immunoSEQ multiplex PCR; TCRdb's copy has only in-frame clones and lacks some. The sample has around 110,000 clones, 70% to 90% seen once. The sequenced sample was peripheral blood, obtained on day 0 of AZD1222 vaccination. These receptors originate from an adult in good health.

The chain uses TRBV4-2 and TRBJ1-3; D not resolved. CDR3 length: 17 residues. Germline lookup yields CDR1 LGHNA and CDR2 YNFKEQ. Trimming stripped 4 bases from V and 2 bases from J, with 18 bases between. This CDR3 is CASSLRLGFGAGNTIYF. The CDR3 DNA follows: TGTGCCAGCAGCCTACGCCTAGGGTTTGGGGCTGGAAACACCATATATTTT.

The J gene is TRBJ2-1, the V gene TRBV7-2; D is unresolved. V shed 2 bases and J shed 1 base, with 6 bases lying between them. This CDR3 is 14 amino acids long. CDR1 and CDR2 (germline): SGHTA, FQGNSA. As DNA, the CDR3 is TGTGCCAGCAGCTTAAGGGCGTCCTACAATGAGCAGTTCTTC. Its translation: CASSLRASYNEQFF.

The rearrangement uses TRBV27 and TRBJ2-1, with 7 positions matching TRBD2. The CDR3 totals 15 residues. Germline CDR1 and CDR2: MNHEY and SMNVEV (reference sequence). V was pared by 5 bases and J by 0 bases, with 4 bases of the junction left unmatched. The CDR3 region has the DNA TGTGCCAGCAGTATAGCGGGTAGCTCCTACAATGAGCAGTTCTTC. This codes for CASSIAGSSYNEQFF.

V is TRBV7-8 and J is TRBJ2-7; D uncertain. This CDR3 spans 13 amino acids. V was pared by 8 bases and J by 0 bases, with 11 bases between. Germline V CDR1 and CDR2: SGHVS, FQNEAQ. The CDR3 loop reads CASGWEPSYEQYF. The CDR3 bases are TGTGCCAGCGGGTGGGAACCCTCCTACGAGCAGTACTTC.

The chain combines TRBV30 with TRBJ1-4; D is possibly TRBD1 (5 bases). The germline V gene encodes CDR1 GTSNPN and CDR2 SVGIG (reference sequence). The V and J ends lost 2 bases and 3 bases respectively, with 7 bases between them. This CDR3 contains 13 residues. The CDR3 DNA follows: TGTGCCTGGAGTAGGGGAGCTAATGAAAAACTGTTTTTT. This gives the protein CAWSRGANEKLFF. The complete variable domain, with remaining parts taken from reference TRBV30 and TRBJ1-4, reads SQTIHQWPATLVQPVGSPLSLECTVEGTSNPNLYWYRQAAGRGLQLLFYSVGIGQISSEVPQNLSASRPQDRQFILSSKKLLLSDSGFYLCAWSRGANEKLFFGSGTQLSVL.

The gene calls are TRBV3-1 (or the pseudogene TRBV3-2) and TRBJ2-1, with D perhaps matching TRBD1 or TRBD2 (5 bases each). The V gene's germline CDR1 is LGHDT and CDR2 YNNKEL (reference sequence). The germline V and J ends were trimmed by 0 bases and 3 bases, with 15 bases remaining between them. The CDR3 is 17 residues long. CDR3 nucleotide sequence: TGTGCCAGCAGCCAAGATAGGGGAGTGGGGGTCTACAATGAGCAGTTCTTC. Its translation: CASSQDRGVGVYNEQFF.

The V gene is TRBV7-9, the J gene TRBJ1-1; perhaps TRBD1 as D (5 bases). Germline V gene lookup returns CDR1 SEHNR and CDR2 FQNEAQ (reference sequence). The CDR3 extends over 11 amino acids. Between the trimmed V and J ends, which lost 4 bases and 7 bases, there was a span of 7 bases. CDR3 DNA: TGTGCCAGCAGCTGGGGGGGTGAAGCTTTCTTT. Translating it yields CASSWGGEAFF.

This clone was seen more than once but under ten times. The CDR3 DNA is TGTGCCAGCAGCCGCGGCGGCTATAGTACAGGGGATACGCAGTATTTT. Translating it yields CASSRGGYSTGDTQYF. The rearrangement links TRBV7-6 to TRBJ2-3, with D tentatively TRBD1 (6 bases). The CDR3 extends over 16 amino acids. Trimming stripped 5 bases from V and 6 bases from J, with 21 bases between. The V gene's germline CDR1 is SGHVS and CDR2 FNYEAQ.

The CDR3 region has the DNA TGTGCCACCAGTGCCACCCCCCAGGGGAGGCACAATGAGCAGTTCTTC. As protein: CATSATPQGRHNEQFF. The genes are TRBV24-1 and TRBJ2-1; D is perhaps TRBD1 or TRBD2 (6 bases each). The CDR3 length is 16 residues. The ends were cut back, 5 bases at V and 5 bases at J, with 18 bases in the middle. The germline CDR1 and CDR2 sequences are KGHDR and SFDVKD.

V gene TRBV5-1 combines with J gene TRBJ2-4; TRBD2 matches 8 bases. The CDR3 is 16 residues long. Germline V gene sequence: CDR1 SGHRS, CDR2 YFSETQ. Trimming at V came to 0 bases and at J to 0 bases, leaving 2 bases not matched to a gene. CDR3 sequence: CASSLGLALAKNIQYF. CDR3 nucleotide sequence: TGCGCCAGCAGCTTGGGACTAGCGTTAGCCAAAAACATTCAGTACTTC.

The rearrangement uses TRBV27 and TRBJ1-1; TRBD1 is a possible D gene (6 bases). This CDR3 comprises 16 residues. V shed 6 bases and J shed 3 bases, with 20 bases lying between them. Germline V lookup: CDR1 MNHEY, CDR2 SMNVEV (reference sequence). DNA for the CDR3: TGTGCCAGCAGCCCACAGGGTTACCCGGGGGACACTGAAGCTTTCTTT. Translated: CASSPQGYPGDTEAFF.

This clone was recorded a few times. The chain has TRBV27 and TRBJ2-3; the D is unclear. V was clipped by 1 base and J by 0 bases, with 5 bases between them. Per the germline V gene, CDR1 is MNHEY and CDR2 is SMNVEV (reference sequence). CDR3 size: 14 residues. The CDR3 DNA sequence: TGTGCCAGCAGTTTATACCTCAGCACAGATACGCAGTATTTT. This gives the protein CASSLYLSTDTQYF.

V and J are TRBV19 and TRBJ1-2, with D unclear. Germline CDR1 and CDR2: LNHDA and SQIVND (reference sequence). Between the trimmed V and J ends, which lost 1 base and 0 bases, there was a span of 12 bases. CDR3 length: 16 amino acids. CDR3 loop: CASSIGGLGANYGYTF. DNA for the CDR3: TGTGCCAGTAGTATAGGCGGGCTAGGAGCTAACTATGGCTACACCTTC.

The chain employs TRBV18 and TRBJ1-1; maybe TRBD1 (6 bases). This CDR3 is 14 amino acids long. V shed 6 bases and J shed 2 bases, with 13 bases lying between them. From germline, CDR1 is KGHSH and CDR2 LQKENI. The CDR3 coding sequence is TGTGCCAGCTCCCTACGGACAGTTAACACTGAAGCTTTCTTT. It codes for CASSLRTVNTEAFF.

V gene TRBV3-1 (or the pseudogene TRBV3-2) combines with J gene TRBJ1-3; maybe TRBD1 (6 bases). CDR3 length equals 15 residues. Germline values: CDR1 LGHDT, CDR2 YNNKEL (reference sequence). The V and J ends lost 0 bases and 7 bases respectively, with 13 bases between them. CDR3 coding DNA: TGTGCCAGCAGCCAAGATGCAGGGGCGAGGAACACCATATATTTT. This codes for CASSQDAGARNTIYF.

J is TRBJ2-3 and V is TRBV7-3; D is possibly TRBD1 or TRBD2 (6 bases each). This CDR3 spans 16 amino acids. Germline loops: CDR1 SGHTA, CDR2 FQGTGA. V gave up 1 base and J gave up 4 bases, with 15 bases separating them. The DNA for the CDR3 is TGTGCCAGCAGCTTAAATACGGGGGCCAACGCAGATACGCAGTATTTT. Residues: CASSLNTGANADTQYF. The whole variable domain, filled in from reference TRBV7-3 and TRBJ2-3, reads GAGVSQTPSNKVTEKGKYVELRCDPISGHTALYWYRQSLGQGPEFLIYFQGTGAADDSGLPNDRFFAVRPEGSVSTLKIQRTERGDSAVYLCASSLNTGANADTQYFGPGTRLTVL.

The chain uses TRBV28 and TRBJ1-2; D is ambiguous. Trimming stripped 2 bases from V and 4 bases from J, with 8 bases between. Germline CDR1 MDHEN, CDR2 SYDVKM. This CDR3 comprises 13 residues. The CDR3 DNA sequence: TGTGCCAGCAGTTTAGAGGCCTCCTATGGCTACACCTTC. This codes for CASSLEASYGYTF.

CDR3 protein: CASSQDLGDEQYF. As DNA, the CDR3 is TGCGCCAGCAGCCAAGATCTCGGCGACGAGCAGTACTTC. This chain uses TRBV4-3 with TRBJ2-7, with D unresolved. This CDR3 is built from 13 residues. Germline loops: CDR1 LGHNA, CDR2 YSLEER. Trimming pared 0 bases from V and 5 bases from J, leaving 8 bases between.

The chain recombines TRBV6-2 or TRBV6-3 with TRBJ1-2; D not resolved. This CDR3 is 12 amino acids long. Germline V lookup: CDR1 MNHEY, CDR2 SVGEGT. Trimming took 2 bases from V and 5 from J, leaving 6 bases between them. CDR3 in DNA: TGTGCCAGCAGTTACGGCGTATATGGCTACACCTTC. Protein product: CASSYGVYGYTF.

The chain carries TRBV6-5 and TRBJ2-7, with a possible D match to TRBD2 (5 bases). There are 14 residues in the CDR3. Germline V gene data show CDR1 as MNHEY and CDR2 as SVGAGI. V was shortened by 2 bases and J by 4 bases, with 12 bases between the two germline ends. CDR3 bases: TGTGCCAGCAGTTACGAGGGAGTGGGATACGAGCAGTACTTC. This gives the protein CASSYEGVGYEQYF.

The CDR3 reads CASSVDDGLTGELFF. In DNA form, the CDR3 reads TGTGCCAGCAGCGTAGATGACGGCTTGACCGGGGAGCTGTTTTTT. J is TRBJ2-2 and V is TRBV9; D uncertain. Germline CDR1 SGDLS, CDR2 YYNGEE. The CDR3 runs 15 residues. The V end was cut by 0 bases, the J end by 5 bases, with 11 bases between.